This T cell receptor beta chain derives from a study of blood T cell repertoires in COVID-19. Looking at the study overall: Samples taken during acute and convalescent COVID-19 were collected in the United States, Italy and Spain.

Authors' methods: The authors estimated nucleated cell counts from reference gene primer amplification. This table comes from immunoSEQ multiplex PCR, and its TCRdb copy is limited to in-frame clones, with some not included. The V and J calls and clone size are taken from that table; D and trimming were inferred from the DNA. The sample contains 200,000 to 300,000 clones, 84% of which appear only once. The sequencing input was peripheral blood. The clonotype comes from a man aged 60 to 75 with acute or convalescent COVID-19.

Here the CDR3 reads CASSLGTGNEQFF. The DNA for the CDR3 is TGTGCCAGCAGCTTAGGTACGGGGAATGAGCAGTTCTTC. The chain employs TRBV11-2 and TRBJ2-1; tentatively, D is TRBD2 (5 bases). The germline V and J ends were trimmed by 1 base and 7 bases, with 8 bases remaining between them. CDR3 size: 13 residues. CDR1 SGHAT and CDR2 FQNNGV come from the germline V gene.